These 28 T cell receptor beta chains came from one sample sequenced in a study of circulating and synovial CD4+ cells in juvenile arthritis. Libraries were prepared by immunoSEQ multiplex PCR; TCRdb keeps only in-frame clonotypes and omits some of them. The top ten hold around 3.5% of the sample, which has 2,000 to 3,000 clones, roughly 90% seen once. Sample: HLA-DR+ CD4+ T cells from blood. Subset noted: circulating pathogenic-like lymphocytes, sorted as HLA-DR+CD14-CD3+CD4+CD25low/- blood T cells. All receptors come from a human donor with juvenile idiopathic arthritis.

The V gene is TRBV7-2, the J gene TRBJ2-1; TRBD2 matches at 7 bases. This CDR3 comprises 13 residues. The trim removed 5 bases at V and 6 bases at J, leaving 4 bases unmatched. Germline-derived CDR1 and CDR2 are SGHTA and FQGNSA. CDR3 sequence reads: CASSPRGGNEQFF. As DNA, the CDR3 is TGTGCCAGCAGCCCCCGCGGGGGCAATGAGCAGTTCTTC. Using reference TRBV7-2 and TRBJ2-1 for the parts outside the CDR3, the full variable domain is GAGVSQSPSNKVTEKGKDVELRCDPISGHTALYWYRQSLGQGLEFLIYFQGNSAPDKSGLPSDRFSAERTGGSVSTLTIQRTQQEDSAVYLCASSPRGGNEQFFGPGTRLTVL.

The chain carries TRBV11-2 and TRBJ1-1; D is unresolved. Trimming removed 6 bases at V and 2 bases at J, with 19 bases between. The germline CDR1 and CDR2 sequences are SGHAT and FQNNGV. CDR3 length: 16 residues. CDR3 sequence (DNA): TGTGCCAGCAGGAAAGAGGGCCTCCTATCTAACACTGAAGCTTTCTTT. This gives the protein CASRKEGLLSNTEAFF.

The chain recombines TRBV10-3 with TRBJ1-5; 7 bases are a match to TRBD1. V shed 11 bases and J 2 bases; nucleotides not matched to a gene: 15. CDR1 is ENHRY and CDR2 is SYGVKD in the germline V gene. CDR3 length equals 16 residues. The chain's CDR3 is CAAQDSRGTGNQPQHF. CDR3 DNA: TGTGCCGCCCAGGATAGCAGGGGGACGGGCAATCAGCCCCAGCATTTT.

The rearrangement joins TRBV19 to TRBJ2-1; 9 nucleotides align to TRBD1. There are 16 residues in the CDR3. CDR1 and CDR2 (germline): LNHDA, SQIVND (reference sequence). Germline trimming cut 5 bases from V and 6 bases from J; bases unmatched to any gene: 11. This CDR3 reads CASSFSPGTGSNEQFF. The CDR3 DNA sequence: TGTGCCAGTAGTTTCAGTCCCGGGACAGGGAGCAATGAGCAGTTCTTC.

This clone was seen just once. V and J are TRBV2 and TRBJ2-7; TRBD1 is a possible D gene (6 bases). The length of the CDR3 is 16 residues. V was shortened by 7 bases and J by 0 bases, with 19 bases between the two germline ends. Germline loops: CDR1 SNHLY, CDR2 FYNNEI. The DNA of the CDR3 is TGTGCCAGCATCACCCTCTCGCCAGGGGACTCCTACGAGCAGTACTTC. This codes for CASITLSPGDSYEQYF.

The V gene is TRBV14, the J gene TRBJ2-7; no reliable D call. Germline CDR1 and CDR2: SGHDN and FVKESK. The length of the CDR3 is 11 residues. V was clipped by 1 base and J by 6 bases, with 4 bases between them. As DNA, the CDR3 is TGTGCCAGCAGCCAAGCCCGCGAGCAGTACTTC. This translates into CASSQAREQYF. Full variable domain (remainder filled in from reference TRBV14 and TRBJ2-7): EAGVTQFPSHSVIEKGQTVTLRCDPISGHDNLYWYRRVMGKEIKFLLHFVKESKQDESGMPNNRFLAERTGGTYSTLKVQPAELEDSGVYFCASSQAREQYFGPGTRLTVT.

The rearrangement joins TRBV4-2 to TRBJ1-3; 11 bases map to TRBD1. V lost 4 bases and J lost 1; bases outside the gene matches: 9. Looked up from germline, CDR1 is LGHNA and CDR2 is YNFKEQ. This CDR3 spans 18 amino acids. The CDR3 DNA follows: TGTGCCAGCAGCCTATACCATGGACAGGGGGCTTCTGGAAACACCATATATTTT. This encodes CASSLYHGQGASGNTIYF.

This chain joins TRBV19 and TRBJ2-1, with D possibly being TRBD2 (6 bases). Germline lookup yields CDR1 LNHDA and CDR2 SQIVND (reference sequence). This CDR3 has 17 amino acids. V was shortened by 7 bases and J by 2 bases, with 21 bases between the two germline ends. The CDR3 is CASKKGRPGVPYNEQFF. The CDR3 DNA reads TGTGCCAGTAAAAAGGGCAGGCCGGGGGTTCCCTACAATGAGCAGTTCTTC.

The V call is TRBV11-2, the J call TRBJ2-5; TRBD2 matches at 7 bases. The CDR3 runs to 15 residues. Germline V CDR1 and CDR2: SGHAT, FQNNGV. J was trimmed by 5 bases and V by 5 bases; bases with no gene match: 11. The CDR3 here is CASSLTGGWVETQYF. The DNA of the CDR3 is TGTGCCAGCAGCCTCACCGGGGGGTGGGTGGAGACCCAGTACTTC.

This chain connects TRBV7-2 to TRBJ2-2; the match to TRBD2 covers 9 bases. The V segment lost 6 bases and the J segment 4 bases; nucleotides outside the gene matches: 6. The CDR3 has 15 amino acids. Per germline, CDR1 SGHTA and CDR2 FQGNSA. In DNA form, the CDR3 reads TGTGCCAGCAGGTCCGCGGGGGGGCTCACCGGGGAGCTGTTTTTT. Translation gives CASRSAGGLTGELFF.

The chain couples TRBV4-3 to TRBJ1-1, with D tentatively TRBD1 (6 bases). The V gene's germline CDR1 is LGHNA and CDR2 YSLEER. Trimming removed 6 bases from V and 6 bases from J, with 17 bases in between. This CDR3 is built from 14 residues. CDR3 loop: CASREEGGLSEAFF. DNA of the CDR3: TGCGCCAGCAGAGAGGAGGGGGGGCTATCTGAAGCTTTCTTT.

The chain employs TRBV5-1 and TRBJ2-3, with TRBD1 matching 10 bases. Germline V CDR1 and CDR2: SGHRS, YFSETQ. Germline trimming cut 7 bases from V and 6 bases from J; bases unmatched to any gene: 8. The CDR3 consists of 14 residues. The CDR3 DNA sequence: TGCGCCAGCCGGGGACAGGGGAGAGGTGATACGCAGTATTTT. Translation: CASRGQGRGDTQYF.

V and J are TRBV5-1 and TRBJ2-1; TRBD2 aligns across 9 bases. Trimming at V came to 0 bases and at J to 2 bases, leaving 3 bases not matched to a gene. CDR1 and CDR2 from the germline V gene are SGHRS and YFSETQ. There are 16 residues in the CDR3. The CDR3 is CASSLASGMTYNEQFF. The CDR3 bases are TGCGCCAGCAGCTTGGCTAGCGGGATGACCTACAATGAGCAGTTCTTC.

Written as DNA, the CDR3 is TGTGCCAGCAGCTCCCCCGGTCTAGGGCGGGATGGCTACACCTTC. Translating it yields CASSSPGLGRDGYTF. This chain connects TRBV5-6 to TRBJ1-2; D gene uncertain. Germline V CDR1 and CDR2: SGHDT, YYEEEE. Trimming removed 3 bases from V and 6 bases from J, with 18 bases in between. The CDR3 is 15 amino acids. Together with reference TRBV5-6 and TRBJ1-2, the CDR3 gives the full variable domain: DAGVTQSPTHLIKTRGQQVTLRCSPKSGHDTVSWYQQALGQGPQFIFQYYEEEERQRGNFPDRFSGHQFPNYSSELNVNALLLGDSALYLCASSSPGLGRDGYTFGSGTRLTVV.

The V call is TRBV10-3, the J call TRBJ2-6, with D perhaps TRBD2 (7 bases). The V end lost 5 bases, the J end lost 3 bases, and 26 bases lay between the germline ends. Per germline, CDR1 ENHRY and CDR2 SYGVKD. The CDR3 is made up of 20 amino acids. CDR3 sequence (DNA): TGTGCCATCAGTAACCCTCATCTAGGGGGGGGGTTTTTTGGGGCCAACGTCCTGACTTTC. It specifies CAISNPHLGGGFFGANVLTF.

The rearrangement joins TRBV5-1 to TRBJ1-6; possible D gene TRBD1, 6 bases. Germline CDR1 and CDR2: SGHRS and YFSETQ. The CDR3 is 14 amino acids. Trimming removed 4 bases from V and 6 bases from J, with 11 bases in between. CDR3 amino acids: CASSHGTTNSPLHF. The CDR3 nucleotides are TGCGCCAGCAGCCACGGGACAACTAATTCACCCCTCCACTTT.

The chain employs TRBV6-5 and TRBJ2-7; 8 bases agree with TRBD1. Looked up from germline, CDR1 is MNHEY and CDR2 is SVGAGI. The CDR3 is 12 residues long. With 10 bases clipped from V and 4 bases from J, the junction kept 6 bases outside the gene matches. The CDR3 DNA sequence: TGTGCCACGACAGGGGTTTTATACGAGCAGTACTTC. Protein product: CATTGVLYEQYF.

The chain has TRBV11-2 and TRBJ1-3; D is undetermined. CDR1 and CDR2 (germline): SGHAT, FQNNGV. The CDR3 spans 14 residues. Trimming removed 8 bases at V and 4 bases at J, with 15 bases between. The CDR3: CASLARGIGNTIYF. DNA for the CDR3: TGTGCCAGCTTAGCACGGGGAATAGGAAACACCATATATTTT.

The chain uses TRBV15 and TRBJ1-4; 7 bases line up with TRBD1. Germline V CDR1 and CDR2: LNHNV, YYDKDF (reference sequence). The CDR3 runs 15 residues. Trimming took 3 bases from V and 5 from J; bases not matched to a gene: 6. DNA for the CDR3: TGTGCCACCAGCAGCTGGACAGGAGGGAATGAAAAACTGTTTTTT. The encoded protein is CATSSWTGGNEKLFF. Supplemented by reference TRBV15 and TRBJ1-4, the full variable domain reads DAMVIQNPRYQVTQFGKPVTLSCSQTLNHNVMYWYQQKSSQAPKLLFHYYDKDFNNEADTPDNFQSRRPNTSFCFLDIRSPGLGDTAMYLCATSSWTGGNEKLFFGSGTQLSVL.

This clone has only one observation. Relative to the germline gene, one junction end is altered; a read error may explain this. This same CDR3 is encoded by further DNA sequences in the sample. The chain employs TRBV5-4 and TRBJ1-6, with 7 positions matching TRBD1. Germline CDR1 reads SGHNT; CDR2 reads YYREEE (reference sequence). The CDR3 runs 20 residues. The CDR3 region is CASSLAGRQGSFYGNSPLHF. The CDR3, as DNA: TGTGCCAGCAGCTTGGCCGGACGACAGGGCTCCTTCTACGGTAATTCCCCCCTCCACTTT.

The chain carries TRBV7-9 and TRBJ2-2, with 9 bases matching TRBD2. This CDR3 has 14 residues. CDR1 and CDR2 (germline): SEHNR, FQNEAQ (reference sequence). V lost 3 bases, J lost 5 bases, and 1 base stayed unmatched. The CDR3 bases are TGTGCCAGCAGCTTTACTAGCGGGACCGGGGAGCTGTTTTTT. It translates to CASSFTSGTGELFF.

This clone was counted a single time. The V gene is TRBV27, the J gene TRBJ2-7, with TRBD2 matching 10 bases. The V segment lost 0 bases and the J segment 0 bases; nucleotides outside the gene matches: 5. The CDR3 sequence is 17 residues long. Looked up from germline, CDR1 is MNHEY and CDR2 is SMNVEV (reference sequence). The CDR3 coding sequence is TGTGCCAGCAGTTTATCCGTGAGCGGGGGGGGCTCCTACGAGCAGTACTTC. This sequence encodes CASSLSVSGGGSYEQYF.

The genes are TRBV28 and TRBJ1-2, with TRBD1 matching over 7 bases. Germline CDR1 MDHEN, CDR2 SYDVKM. V shed 10 bases and J 4 bases; nucleotides not matched to a gene: 3. The CDR3 has 11 residues. CDR3 in DNA: TGTGCCACCGGGACAGCCTATGGCTACACCTTC. This codes for CATGTAYGYTF.

This clone is classed as large. This rearrangement joins TRBV6-6 to TRBJ1-5; D is unresolved. V shed 4 bases and J shed 2 bases, with 6 bases lying between them. The CDR3 sequence is 13 residues long. Germline CDR1 MNHNY, CDR2 SVGAGI (reference sequence). CDR3 residues: CASSSYGNQPQHF. The DNA for the CDR3 is TGTGCCAGCAGTTCTTATGGCAATCAGCCCCAGCATTTT.

The chain is built from TRBV18 and TRBJ2-5; 7 positions match TRBD1. CDR3 size: 16 residues. From germline, CDR1 is KGHSH and CDR2 LQKENI. The V segment lost 3 bases and the J segment 1 base; nucleotides outside the gene matches: 8. This chain's CDR3 is CASSPPGQPLQETQYF. As DNA, the CDR3 is TGTGCCAGCTCACCGCCGGGACAGCCTCTCCAAGAGACCCAGTACTTC.

This clone was found once. The chain carries TRBV7-2 and TRBJ1-3; TRBD1 agrees at 7 bases. The germline CDR1 and CDR2 sequences are SGHTA and FQGNSA. This CDR3 contains 19 residues. The V gene end was trimmed by 2 bases and the J gene end by 0 bases; junction bases not matched to a gene: 13. CDR3 in DNA: TGTGCCAGCAGCTTATTTAGGGCGACAGGGAAGAGCTCTGGAAACACCATATATTTT. Translation gives CASSLFRATGKSSGNTIYF. Together with reference TRBV7-2 and TRBJ1-3, the CDR3 gives the full variable domain: GAGVSQSPSNKVTEKGKDVELRCDPISGHTALYWYRQSLGQGLEFLIYFQGNSAPDKSGLPSDRFSAERTGGSVSTLTIQRTQQEDSAVYLCASSLFRATGKSSGNTIYFGEGSWLTVV.

The chain is built from TRBV5-4 and TRBJ1-1; TRBD1 agrees at 7 bases. The CDR3 extends over 17 amino acids. The V gene end was trimmed by 4 bases and the J gene end by 1 base; junction bases not matched to a gene: 13. Per the germline V gene, CDR1 is SGHNT and CDR2 is YYREEE (reference sequence). In DNA form, the CDR3 reads TGTGCCAGCAGCCCGGAACAGGGGAGGAGAGGGAACACTGAAGCTTTCTTT. Its protein product is CASSPEQGRRGNTEAFF.

In its sample, this clone was seen a few times. V and J are TRBV12-2 and TRBJ2-1; TRBD2 is the table's D call and was not checked against the DNA. TRBV12-2 is a pseudogene segment. The CDR3 contains 18 residues. The CDR3 coding sequence is TGTGCAAGTCGCCGACTAGCGGGGGGGTTCGAAGCCTACAATGAGCAGTTCTTC. This sequence encodes CASRRLAGGFEAYNEQFF.